A single TCR beta chain is shown here with its context. What it recognizes is unknown. The data derive from a study of vaccination and CD4 T cells after COVID-19. Turning to the study itself: Ranging from 14 to 241, the interval between dose two and post-vaccine sampling had a median of approximately 70 days. Overlapping peptides covering the spike proteins of SARS-CoV-2, HCoV-NL63, HCoV-OC43 and HCoV-229E were added to stimulate cells.

J gave up 2 bases and V 4 bases, and 1 base lay outside the gene matches. Germline values: CDR1 MDHEN, CDR2 SYDVKM. CDR3 length: 13 residues. Treatment given: roughly 11-day PBMC culture with coronavirus spike peptide pools or control peptides (ViraFEST assay). Half-medium changes with fresh IL-2 medium occurred on days 3 and 7. Researchers used the Oncomine TCR Beta short-read assay to sequence DNA from cultured CD4+ T cells. A single record per CDR3 protein comes from TCRdb applying MiXCR to the PCR reads. The sample holds about 6,300 distinct CDR3 sequences, around 68% seen once. The chain is built from TRBV28 and TRBJ1-2; 7 bases map to TRBD1. The source of this sequence is a human donor who had recovered from COVID-19. The sequencing input was CD4+ T cells from blood, cultured in vitro. CDR3 sequence reads: CASSSQGNYGYTF. The CDR3 coding sequence is TGTGCCAGCAGTTCACAGGGGAACTATGGCTACACCTTC.